The 7 T cell receptor beta chains below come from one sample, sequenced in a study of shared clonotypes between healthy human individuals. Only CD45RO-negative cells positively selected for CCR7 counted as naive CD8 cells, so terminally differentiated effector memory CD45RA+ cells were excluded. Only in-frame clones appear in the TCRdb table, and some are missing; sequencing was by immunoSEQ multiplex PCR. Of about 2 million clones in the sample, just under 95% are singletons; the top ten hold approximately 1.2%. Sequenced sample: naive CD8+ T cells sorted from blood. The receptors derive from a man younger than 30 in good health.

The rearrangement uses TRBV19 and TRBJ1-6, with D hard to call. The CDR3 runs to 13 residues. Germline V gene data show CDR1 as LNHDA and CDR2 as SQIVND (reference sequence). Deletions cut 0 bases from V and 8 bases from J, with 5 bases between. In DNA form, the CDR3 reads TGTGCCAGTAGTATAGAGTTCTATTCACCCCTCCACTTT. Translated: CASSIEFYSPLHF.

There are a few counts of this clone. The CDR3 region has the DNA TGCAGCGTTGAAACCCTCAACCCGAACACTGAAGCTTTCTTT. Translating it yields CSVETLNPNTEAFF. The genes are TRBV29-1 and TRBJ1-1; D is uncertain. CDR3 length: 14 amino acids. Trimming shortened V by 2 bases and J by 1 base, and 11 bases separated the two germline ends. Germline assignment: CDR1 SQVTM and CDR2 ANQGSEA.

This sequence joins TRBV9 and TRBJ2-1, with D perhaps being TRBD1 or TRBD2 (5 bases each). Trimming left V 5 bases short and J 8 bases short, with 14 bases between. The CDR3 runs 13 residues. Germline-derived CDR1 and CDR2 are SGDLS and YYNGEE. The DNA of the CDR3 is TGTGCCAGCAGGGAGGCAGGGAAGGATGAGCAGTTCTTC. Protein: CASREAGKDEQFF.

The chain joins TRBV10-1 to TRBJ2-1, with no clear D. The V end lost 2 bases, the J end lost 0 bases, and 8 bases lay between the germline ends. Germline CDR1 and CDR2: WNHNN and SYGVQD (reference sequence). This CDR3 is 15 amino acids long. The CDR3 sequence is CASSENPSSYNEQFF. The CDR3 DNA follows: TGCGCCAGCAGTGAGAACCCCAGCTCCTACAATGAGCAGTTCTTC.

CDR3 nucleotides: TGCGCCAGCAGCTCCCGACAGGGGCAGGGGGGGTTCCAAGAGACCCAGTACTTC. Its translation is CASSSRQGQGGFQETQYF. The chain combines TRBV4-1 with TRBJ2-5; tentatively, D is TRBD1 (8 bases). Germline-derived CDR1 and CDR2 are MGHRA and YSYEKL. The CDR3 has 18 amino acids. V lost 5 bases to trimming and J lost 1 base, with 23 bases between them.

The chain joins TRBV6-6 to TRBJ2-5; D is undetermined. The CDR3 is 10 residues long. Per germline, CDR1 MNHNY and CDR2 SVGAGI (reference sequence). V lost 6 bases and J lost 3, with 2 bases in between. Here the CDR3 DNA reads TGTGCCAGCAGGAAAGAGACCCAGTACTTC. Protein product: CASRKETQYF.

For the CDR3, the DNA is TGTGCCAGCAGCTTGATAGCGGGAGGCCCCTACGAGCAGTACTTC. Translation: CASSLIAGGPYEQYF. The gene calls are TRBV5-8 and TRBJ2-7, with 10 bases matching TRBD2. CDR1 is SGHTS, CDR2 YDEGEE, per germline. The CDR3 loop spans 15 amino acids. Trimming at V came to 1 base and at J to 2 bases, leaving 3 bases not matched to a gene. Drawing the rest from reference TRBV5-8 and TRBJ2-7, the complete variable domain is EAGVTQSPTHLIKTRGQQATLRCSPISGHTSVYWYQQALGLGLQFLLWYDEGEERNRGNFPPRFSGRQFPNYSSELNVNALELEDSALYLCASSLIAGGPYEQYFGPGTRLTVT.